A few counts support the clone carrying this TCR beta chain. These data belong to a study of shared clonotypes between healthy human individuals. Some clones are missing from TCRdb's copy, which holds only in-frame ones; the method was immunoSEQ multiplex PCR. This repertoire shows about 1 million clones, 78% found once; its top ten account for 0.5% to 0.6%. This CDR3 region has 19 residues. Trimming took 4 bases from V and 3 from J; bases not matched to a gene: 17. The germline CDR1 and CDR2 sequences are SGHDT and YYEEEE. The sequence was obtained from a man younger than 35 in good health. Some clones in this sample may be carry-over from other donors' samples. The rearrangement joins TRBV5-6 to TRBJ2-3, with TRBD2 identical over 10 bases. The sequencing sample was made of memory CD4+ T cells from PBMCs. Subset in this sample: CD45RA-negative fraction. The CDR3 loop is CASSTGTPGLASRTDTQYF. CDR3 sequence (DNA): TGTGCCAGCAGCACCGGGACACCGGGACTAGCGTCGAGAACAGATACGCAGTATTTT.